Listed below are T cell receptor beta chains from one sample, sequenced in a study of shared clonotypes between healthy human individuals. Sequenced by immunoSEQ multiplex PCR; TCRdb stores in-frame clones only, minus some. The sample lists some 630,000 clones, approximately 79% seen once, with about 1.8% in the top ten. Sequencing used memory CD4+ T cells sorted from blood. The receptors originated from a woman aged 25-40 years in good health. CDR3s include the opening cysteine and the closing phenylalanine or tryptophan. A D gene is named only where the DNA matches it firmly. Rows may omit the clone size; those that give it use once, few, many or a size class.

CDR3aa	CDR3nt	abundance	d_gene	j_gene	v_gene
CAISGASGRPNTGELFF	TGTGCCATCAGTGGGGCTAGCGGGAGGCCGAACACCGGGGAGCTGTTTTTT	many	TRBD2	TRBJ2-2	TRBV10-3
CASSRTRTSGSTYNEQFF	TGTGCCAGTAGTAGGACACGGACTAGCGGGAGTACCTACAATGAGCAGTTCTTC	.	TRBD2	TRBJ2-1	TRBV19
CASRGSHNQPQHF	TGTGCCAGCAGGGGAAGTCACAATCAGCCCCAGCATTTT	.	.	TRBJ1-5	TRBV6-1
CASRGRSSYNEQFF	TGTGCCAGCAGGGGGCGAAGCTCCTACAATGAGCAGTTCTTC	once	.	TRBJ2-1	TRBV6-5
CTSSQESSGRQETQYF	TGCACCAGCAGCCAAGAATCTAGCGGGAGGCAAGAGACCCAGTACTTC	.	.	TRBJ2-5	TRBV1
CASSLGGTSGRALQYF	TGTGCCAGCAGCCTAGGAGGGACTAGCGGGAGGGCCCTTCAGTACTTC	.	TRBD2	TRBJ2-4	TRBV28
CASSSPDRYFYGYTF	TGTGCCAGCAGTTCACCAGACCGATACTTCTATGGCTACACCTTC	.	.	TRBJ1-2	TRBV28
CASSPSAARGEQFF	TGTGCCAGCAGTCCCTCCGCAGCCCGGGGTGAGCAGTTCTTC	.	.	TRBJ2-1	TRBV28
CASSPGPSRNTIYF	TGTGCCAGCAGCCCCGGACCGTCTAGAAACACCATATATTTT	.	.	TRBJ1-3	TRBV7-2
CASSLLSRENEQFF	TGCGCCAGCAGCTTGTTGTCGCGGGAGAATGAGCAGTTCTTC	.	TRBD2	TRBJ2-1	TRBV5-1
CASSQGYNQPQHF	TGTGCCAGCAGCCAAGGATATAATCAGCCCCAGCATTTT	.	.	TRBJ1-5	TRBV4-2
CASSWGTDYGYTF	TGCGCCAGCAGCTGGGGGACAGACTATGGCTACACCTTC	.	TRBD1	TRBJ1-2	TRBV5-1
CASSFRLAAPETQYF	TGCGCCAGCAGCTTCAGGCTAGCGGCCCCCGAGACCCAGTACTTC	.	TRBD2	TRBJ2-5	TRBV5-1
CASAQGAGANVLTF	TGTGCCAGCGCACAGGGGGCTGGGGCCAACGTCCTGACTTTC	.	TRBD1	TRBJ2-6	TRBV6-5
CASRTDSSYNSPLHF	TGTGCCAGCAGAACGGATAGCTCCTATAATTCACCCCTCCACTTT	.	.	TRBJ1-6	TRBV6-5
CASSTQGTRGYTF	TGTGCCAGTAGTACGCAGGGAACGCGGGGCTACACCTTC	.	.	TRBJ1-2	TRBV19
CAGGQGGSSGNTIYF	TGTGCCGGGGGACAGGGAGGTTCCTCTGGAAACACCATATATTTT	.	TRBD1	TRBJ1-3	TRBV5-6
CASSLGQGLSNQPQHF	TGTGCCAGCAGTTTAGGTCAGGGCCTAAGCAATCAGCCCCAGCATTTT	.	.	TRBJ1-5	TRBV27
CASSFRGRSDQETQYF	TGTGCCAGCAGTTTCCGGGGACGTTCCGACCAAGAGACCCAGTACTTC	.	.	TRBJ2-5	TRBV6-5
CASSIRAGEQFF	TGTGCCAGTAGTATTCGTGCGGGAGAGCAGTTCTTC	.	.	TRBJ2-1	TRBV19
CASSPDWGRETQYF	TGTGCCAGCAGCCCCGACTGGGGTCGGGAGACCCAGTACTTC	.	.	TRBJ2-5	TRBV7-2
CASSLNRDLEQFF	TGTGCCAGCAGCTTAAATAGGGACCTGGAGCAGTTCTTC	.	.	TRBJ2-1	TRBV7-3
CASSTQVNEKLFF	TGTGCCAGCAGCACACAAGTAAATGAAAAACTGTTTTTT	.	.	TRBJ1-4	TRBV7-9
CASSYQTGINEKLFF	TGTGCCAGCAGTTACCAGACAGGAATTAATGAAAAACTGTTTTTT	.	.	TRBJ1-4	TRBV6-5
CASSSGWSEQFF	TGCGCCAGCAGCTCGGGGTGGAGTGAGCAGTTCTTC	.	.	TRBJ2-1	TRBV5-1
CASSATGPDSGNTIYF	TGCGCCAGCAGCGCAACAGGACCCGACTCTGGAAACACCATATATTTT	.	.	TRBJ1-3	TRBV5-1
CASRGGIQETQYF	TGTGCCTCCCGAGGGGGAATCCAAGAGACCCAGTACTTC	.	.	TRBJ2-5	TRBV30
CASSSLGETSYEQYF	TGTGCCAGCAGTTCCCTCGGGGAGACGAGCTACGAGCAGTACTTC	.	.	TRBJ2-7	TRBV28
CASSPRLQGAGETQYF	TGTGCCAGCAGCCCCCGATTACAGGGGGCAGGGGAGACCCAGTACTTC	.	TRBD1	TRBJ2-5	TRBV6-6
CASSSRRTTDEQFF	TGTGCCAGCAGCTCCCGACGGACTACGGATGAGCAGTTCTTC	.	.	TRBJ2-1	TRBV7-9
CASGGQSNEQFF	TGTGCTAGTGGCGGACAGAGCAATGAGCAGTTCTTC	once	.	TRBJ2-1	TRBV12-5
CASSQDLRQPQHF	TGTGCCAGCAGCCAAGATCTTCGTCAGCCCCAGCATTTT	.	.	TRBJ1-5	TRBV4-2
CASSLEERETQYF	TGTGCCAGCAGCTTGGAGGAGCGCGAGACCCAGTACTTC	.	.	TRBJ2-5	TRBV11-1
CATSTGTANQPQHF	TGTGCCACCTCGACAGGCACCGCAAATCAGCCCCAGCATTTT	few	.	TRBJ1-5	TRBV28
CASSIPDRWLNTEAFF	TGTGCCAGTAGTATACCGGACAGGTGGTTGAACACTGAAGCTTTCTTT	.	TRBD1	TRBJ1-1	TRBV19
CASSLRLAGKGSGELFF	TGTGCCAGCAGTTTAAGGCTAGCGGGCAAAGGGTCTGGGGAGCTGTTTTTT	.	TRBD2	TRBJ2-2	TRBV28
CASRRQGARTGELFF	TGTGCCAGCAGACGACAGGGGGCTCGGACCGGGGAGCTGTTTTTT	.	TRBD1	TRBJ2-2	TRBV6-5
CASSIGGLLGYGYTF	TGTGCCAGTAGTATCGGCGGGTTATTGGGCTATGGCTACACCTTC	few	.	TRBJ1-2	TRBV19
CSSRLAATDTQYF	TGCAGCTCCAGACTAGCGGCCACAGATACGCAGTATTTT	once	TRBD2	TRBJ2-3	TRBV29-1
CSANNIDGYTF	TGCAGTGCTAACAACATAGATGGCTACACCTTC	few	.	TRBJ1-2	TRBV20-1
CSAPSRKAFF	TGCAGTGCTCCGTCGAGAAAAGCTTTCTTT	.	.	TRBJ1-1	TRBV20-1
CASSLASGQETQYF	TGCGCCAGCAGCCTGGCTAGCGGGCAAGAGACCCAGTACTTC	.	TRBD2	TRBJ2-5	TRBV5-1
CASSHSHVNEKLFF	TGTGCCAGCTCACATTCACACGTTAATGAAAAACTGTTTTTT	.	.	TRBJ1-4	TRBV18
CASRKGSRQPQHF	TGTGCCAGTAGAAAGGGGTCGCGGCAGCCCCAGCATTTT	.	.	TRBJ1-5	TRBV19
CASSSPGLGSGSYNEQFF	TGTGCCAGCAGTAGCCCGGGACTAGGTTCGGGGTCCTACAATGAGCAGTTCTTC	.	TRBD2	TRBJ2-1	TRBV28
CASRGNSYNEQFF	TGCGCCAGCAGGGGGAATTCCTACAATGAGCAGTTCTTC	.	.	TRBJ2-1	TRBV5-1
CAISAGLAGGHQETQYF	TGTGCCATCAGCGCGGGACTAGCGGGAGGTCACCAAGAGACCCAGTACTTC	many	TRBD2	TRBJ2-5	TRBV10-3
CASSPEGEQYF	TGTGCCAGCTCACCAGAGGGCGAGCAGTACTTC	.	.	TRBJ2-7	TRBV18
CASSYFADEETQYF	TGTGCCAGCAGTTACTTTGCGGACGAAGAGACCCAGTACTTC	.	.	TRBJ2-5	TRBV6-6
CASSYIAGGPRNEQFF	TGCGCCAGCAGCTACATAGCGGGAGGGCCTAGGAATGAGCAGTTCTTC	.	TRBD2	TRBJ2-1	TRBV5-1
CASSELAPEAFF	TGTGCCAGCAGCGAATTGGCCCCGGAAGCTTTCTTT	.	.	TRBJ1-1	TRBV14
CASSPGGTRRETQYF	TGTGCCAGCTCACCGGGGGGTACTAGGAGAGAGACCCAGTACTTC	.	.	TRBJ2-5	TRBV18
CASSPPVRITGELFF	TGTGCCAGCTCACCACCGGTCAGGATCACCGGGGAGCTGTTTTTT	.	.	TRBJ2-2	TRBV18
CASSYTQYEQYF	TGTGCCAGCAGTTACACACAATACGAGCAGTACTTC	.	.	TRBJ2-7	TRBV2
CASSLEVRTGGTRKNNEQFF	TGTGCCAGCAGCTTAGAGGTCCGGACAGGGGGCACGCGTAAAAACAATGAGCAGTTCTTC	.	TRBD1	TRBJ2-1	TRBV13
CASSLSGRVYNEQFF	TGTGCCAGCAGCTTAAGCGGGAGGGTCTACAATGAGCAGTTCTTC	once	TRBD2	TRBJ2-1	TRBV7-9
CASSPYNEQFF	TGTGCCAGCAGCCCCTACAATGAGCAGTTCTTC	.	.	TRBJ2-1	TRBV28
CASSLLLGGGLYEQYF	TGTGCCAGCAGTTTACTCCTAGGGGGAGGGCTCTACGAGCAGTACTTC	.	.	TRBJ2-7	TRBV27
CAISEMNTEAFF	TGTGCCATCAGTGAGATGAACACTGAAGCTTTCTTT	.	.	TRBJ1-1	TRBV10-3
CASSLTGTNTGELFF	TGCGCCAGCAGCTTGACAGGGACGAACACCGGGGAGCTGTTTTTT	.	.	TRBJ2-2	TRBV5-1